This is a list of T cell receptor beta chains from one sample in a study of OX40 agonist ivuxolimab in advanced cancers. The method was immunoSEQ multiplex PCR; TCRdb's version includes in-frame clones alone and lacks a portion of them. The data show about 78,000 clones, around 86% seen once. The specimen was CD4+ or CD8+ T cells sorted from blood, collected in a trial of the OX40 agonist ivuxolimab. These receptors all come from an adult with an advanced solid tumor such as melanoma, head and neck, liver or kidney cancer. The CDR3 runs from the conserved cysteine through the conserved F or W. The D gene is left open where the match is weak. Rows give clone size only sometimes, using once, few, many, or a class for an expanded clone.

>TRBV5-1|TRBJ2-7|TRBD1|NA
CASSWRQGFYEQYF
TGCGCCAGCAGCTGGAGACAGGGTTTCTACGAGCAGTACTTC
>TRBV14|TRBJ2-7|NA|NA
CASSRSGEQYF
TGTGCCAGCAGCCGTTCGGGGGAGCAGTACTTC
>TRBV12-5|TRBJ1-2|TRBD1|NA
CASGAFDRGLGYTF
TGTGCTAGTGGTGCGTTCGACAGGGGGCTTGGCTACACCTTC
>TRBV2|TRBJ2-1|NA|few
CASSEEQQFSYNEQFF
TGTGCCAGCAGCGAGGAACAGCAATTTTCCTACAATGAGCAGTTCTTC
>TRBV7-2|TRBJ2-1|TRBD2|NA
CASSLVGGPYNEQFF
TGTGCCAGCAGCTTAGTGGGAGGGCCGTACAATGAGCAGTTCTTC
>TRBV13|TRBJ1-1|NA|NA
CASSLRPKVTGTEAFF
TGTGCCAGCAGCTTAAGACCGAAGGTCACGGGCACTGAAGCTTTCTTT
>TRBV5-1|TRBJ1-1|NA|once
CASRGEDGGEAFF
TGCGCCAGCAGAGGGGAGGATGGAGGAGAAGCTTTCTTT
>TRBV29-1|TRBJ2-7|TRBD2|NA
CSASGTSGLGQYF
TGCAGCGCCTCCGGGACTAGCGGCTTAGGGCAGTACTTC
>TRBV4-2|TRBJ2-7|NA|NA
CASSQGVGTGRPYEQYF
TGTGCCAGCAGCCAGGGTGTGGGTACAGGGAGACCCTACGAGCAGTACTTC
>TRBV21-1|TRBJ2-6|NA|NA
CASSILVQGGAGGANVLTF
NA
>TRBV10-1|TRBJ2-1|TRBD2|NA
CASSESRTSSYNEQFF
TGCGCCAGCAGTGAGTCTAGGACTAGCTCCTACAATGAGCAGTTCTTC
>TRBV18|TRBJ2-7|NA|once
CASSPIMGYEQYF
TGTGCCAGCTCACCGATAATGGGATACGAGCAGTACTTC
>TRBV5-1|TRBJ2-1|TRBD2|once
CASSTSFAGAAGEQFF
TGCGCCAGCAGCACATCCTTTGCGGGAGCGGCGGGTGAGCAGTTCTTC
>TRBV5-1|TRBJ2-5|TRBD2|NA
CASSSGLAEETQYF
TGCGCCAGCAGCTCCGGACTAGCGGAAGAGACCCAGTACTTC
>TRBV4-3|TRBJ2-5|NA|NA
CASSQDLGVIGETQYF
TGCGCCAGCAGCCAAGATCTGGGGGTAATAGGGGAGACCCAGTACTTC
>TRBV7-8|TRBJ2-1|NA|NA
CASSLGRMNEQFF
TGTGCCAGCAGTTTGGGGAGGATGAATGAGCAGTTCTTC
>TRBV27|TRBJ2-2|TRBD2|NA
CASSPSGRNTGELFF
TGTGCCAGCAGCCCTAGCGGGAGGAACACCGGGGAGCTGTTTTTT
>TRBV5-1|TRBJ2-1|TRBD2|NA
CASSLAGLAGGFDEQFF
TGCGCCAGCAGCTTGGCAGGACTAGCGGGAGGTTTTGATGAGCAGTTCTTC
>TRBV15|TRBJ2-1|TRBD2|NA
CATSRSGGRQFF
TGTGCCACCAGCAGAAGCGGGGGGAGGCAGTTCTTC
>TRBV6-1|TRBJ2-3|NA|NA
CASTARGDTQYF
TGTGCCAGCACCGCACGGGGGGATACGCAGTATTTT
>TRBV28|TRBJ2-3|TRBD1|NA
CASSAGGSGTDTQYF
TGTGCCAGCAGTGCAGGGGGAAGTGGCACAGATACGCAGTATTTT
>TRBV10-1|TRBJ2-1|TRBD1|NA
CASSGGTGMPQFF
TGCGCCAGCAGTGGAGGGACAGGGATGCCCCAGTTCTTC
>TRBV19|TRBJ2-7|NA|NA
CASTGGVDHEQYF
TGTGCCAGTACTGGGGGAGTCGACCACGAGCAGTACTTC
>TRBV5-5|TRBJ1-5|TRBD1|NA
CASSSRVATGGLQPQHF
TGTGCCAGCAGCTCTAGGGTCGCGACAGGGGGCCTTCAGCCCCAGCATTTT
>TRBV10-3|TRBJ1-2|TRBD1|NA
CAISQGQGASRHGYTF
TGTGCCATCAGTCAGGGACAGGGGGCCAGCCGCCATGGCTACACCTTC
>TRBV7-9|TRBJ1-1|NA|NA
CASSLVRGTEAFF
TGTGCCAGCAGCTTAGTGAGGGGCACTGAAGCTTTCTTT
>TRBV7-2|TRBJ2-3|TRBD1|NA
CASSPRQGARDTQYF
TGTGCCAGCAGCCCCCGACAGGGGGCGCGAGATACGCAGTATTTT
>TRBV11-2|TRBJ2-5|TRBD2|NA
CASSREGGQKETQYF
TGTGCCAGCAGCCGGGAGGGGGGCCAAAAAGAGACCCAGTACTTC
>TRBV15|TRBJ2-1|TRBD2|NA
CATSRDGGRGFEQFF
TGTGCCACCAGCAGAGATGGCGGGAGAGGTTTTGAGCAGTTCTTC
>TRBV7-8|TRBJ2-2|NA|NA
CASSFGRTGELFF
TGTGCCAGCAGCTTCGGTAGGACCGGGGAGCTGTTTTTT
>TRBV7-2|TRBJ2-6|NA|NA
CASSFFLSGANVLTF
TGTGCCAGCAGCTTCTTTCTCTCTGGGGCCAACGTCCTGACTTTC
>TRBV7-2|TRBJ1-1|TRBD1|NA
CASSLLQGRGEAFF
TGTGCCAGCAGCTTGTTACAGGGGAGGGGTGAAGCTTTCTTT
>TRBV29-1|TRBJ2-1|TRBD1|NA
CSAGQGGYNEQFF
TGCAGCGCCGGACAGGGTGGGTACAATGAGCAGTTCTTC
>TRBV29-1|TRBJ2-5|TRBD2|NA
CSVDYGLAGAETQYF
TGCAGCGTTGATTATGGGCTAGCGGGAGCAGAGACCCAGTACTTC
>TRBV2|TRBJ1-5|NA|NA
CASSGTGGRRLVQPQHF
TGTGCCAGCAGTGGCACCGGGGGGAGACGGCTAGTACAGCCCCAGCATTTT
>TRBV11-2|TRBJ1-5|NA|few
CASSREVNQPQHF
TGTGCCAGCAGCAGGGAAGTAAATCAGCCCCAGCATTTT
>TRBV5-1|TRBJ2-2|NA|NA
CASSQRESGELFF
TGCGCCAGCAGCCAACGGGAGTCCGGGGAGCTGTTTTTT
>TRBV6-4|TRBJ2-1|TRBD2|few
CASKRVRTSGRMDEQFF
TGTGCCAGCAAACGAGTGAGGACTAGCGGGAGGATGGACGAGCAGTTCTTC